The sequence of this T cell receptor (beta chain) was determined in a study of PD-L1 blockade in urothelial cancer. Turning to the study itself: Atezolizumab therapy began for patients around 2014, dosed at 1,200 mg intravenously every 3 weeks. Patients had been given 0 to 3 earlier chemotherapy regimens. Blood was analyzed 3 weeks (second dose) and 6 weeks after treatment start.

Germline CDR1 SGHRS, CDR2 YFSETQ. The CDR3 contains 16 residues. The V and J ends lost 4 bases and 2 bases respectively, with 18 bases between them. Described time point: peripheral blood 6 weeks after treatment start. The table came from immunoSEQ multiplex PCR; TCRdb's copy has only in-frame clones and leaves some out. Among tens of thousands of clones listed, 88% were seen once. This TCR derives from a man in his sixties with urothelial cancer. The sequences come from PBMCs, collected around atezolizumab (anti-PD-L1) treatment. The chain recombines TRBV5-1 with TRBJ2-5, with D tentatively TRBD2 (7 bases). This CDR3 reads CASSPLGASGQETQYF. In DNA form, the CDR3 reads TGCGCCAGCAGCCCCCTGGGGGCTAGCGGACAAGAGACCCAGTACTTC.